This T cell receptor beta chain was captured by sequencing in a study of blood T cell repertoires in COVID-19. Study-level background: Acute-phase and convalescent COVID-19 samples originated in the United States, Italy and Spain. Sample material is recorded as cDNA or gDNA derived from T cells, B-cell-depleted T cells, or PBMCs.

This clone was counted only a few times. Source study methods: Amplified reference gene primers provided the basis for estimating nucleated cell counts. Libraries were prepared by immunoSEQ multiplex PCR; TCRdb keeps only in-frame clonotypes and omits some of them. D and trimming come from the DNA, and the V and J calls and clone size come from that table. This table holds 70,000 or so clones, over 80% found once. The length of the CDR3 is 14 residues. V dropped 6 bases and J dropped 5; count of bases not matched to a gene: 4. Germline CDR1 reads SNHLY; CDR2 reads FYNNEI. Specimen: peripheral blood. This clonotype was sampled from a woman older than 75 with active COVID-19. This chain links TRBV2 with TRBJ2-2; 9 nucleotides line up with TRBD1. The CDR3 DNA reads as TGTGCCAGCAGACACAGGGGGCCGACCGGGGAGCTGTTTTTT. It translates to CASRHRGPTGELFF.